Presented here are 10 T cell receptor beta chains from one specimen sequenced in a study of T cell responses to AZD1222 COVID-19 vaccine. Libraries were prepared by immunoSEQ multiplex PCR; TCRdb keeps only in-frame clonotypes and omits some of them. The data show 140,000 to 150,000 clones, with approximately 88% seen just once and about 15% held by the top ten. Sample: peripheral blood, taken on day 0 of AZD1222 vaccination. The source is an adult in good health.

J is TRBJ2-6 and V is TRBV9; D remains unclear. The CDR3 contains 17 residues. CDR1 and CDR2 (germline): SGDLS, YYNGEE. Trimming cost V 0 bases and J 0 bases, with 10 bases left between them. CDR3 bases: TGTGCCAGCAGCGTAGTTCCGTTACGCTCTGGGGCCAACGTCCTGACTTTC. Translation: CASSVVPLRSGANVLTF.

Only one count was recorded for this clone. V and J are TRBV7-3 and TRBJ2-5; D call uncertain. With 5 bases removed from V and 2 bases from J, the gap between germline ends came to 9 bases. The germline V gene encodes CDR1 SGHTA and CDR2 FQGTGA. CDR3 length equals 13 residues. The CDR3 protein is CASSARIQETQYF. The CDR3 DNA is TGTGCCAGCAGCGCCCGAATTCAAGAGACCCAGTACTTC.

The rearrangement links TRBV14 to TRBJ2-7; 9 nucleotides match TRBD1. The CDR3 totals 14 residues. Germline values: CDR1 SGHDN, CDR2 FVKESK. J lost 3 bases, V lost 7 bases, and 7 bases had no gene match. The DNA of the CDR3 is TGTGCCAGCAAGGGGGGACAGGGTTACTACGAGCAGTACTTC. Translating it yields CASKGGQGYYEQYF.

The CDR3 loop reads CASSLGAPYNEQFF. In nucleotides, the CDR3 is TGCGCCAGCAGCCTCGGGGCCCCCTACAATGAGCAGTTCTTC. The V call is TRBV5-1, the J call TRBJ2-1; TRBD1 or TRBD2 may be the D gene (5 bases each). From germline, CDR1 is SGHRS and CDR2 YFSETQ. Trimming removed 4 bases from V and 2 bases from J, with 10 bases in between. CDR3 size: 14 residues.

The V call is TRBV5-1, the J call TRBJ1-6; 12 bases match TRBD1. Germline values: CDR1 SGHRS, CDR2 YFSETQ. The CDR3 is made up of 14 amino acids. The J segment lost 10 bases and the V segment lost 3 bases, leaving 2 bases of the junction unmatched. The CDR3 region has the DNA TGCGCCAGCAGCTCGGGACAGGGGGCATCACCCCTCCACTTT. Translating gives CASSSGQGASPLHF.

V and J are TRBV14 and TRBJ2-7, with TRBD1 matching 8 bases. In germline, CDR1 is SGHDN, CDR2 FVKESK. Trimming at V came to 5 bases and at J to 1 base, leaving 4 bases not matched to a gene. The CDR3 is 14 amino acids. The CDR3 region has the DNA TGTGCCAGCAGCGCATACAGGGGGTCCTACGAGCAGTACTTC. Translating it yields CASSAYRGSYEQYF.

V and J are TRBV7-3 and TRBJ2-1; 9 nucleotides agree with TRBD1. V gave up 1 base and J gave up 2 bases; unmatched junction bases: 12. The CDR3 contains 19 residues. The germline gives CDR1 SGHTA, CDR2 FQGTGA. CDR3: CASSLRNTGDREAYNEQFF. Here the CDR3 DNA reads TGTGCCAGCAGCTTAAGAAATACCGGGGACAGGGAGGCCTACAATGAGCAGTTCTTC.

The chain combines TRBV2 with TRBJ1-1, with D possibly matching TRBD1 (6 bases). The CDR3 length is 13 residues. V was clipped by 5 bases and J by 7 bases, with 14 bases between them. Looked up from germline, CDR1 is SNHLY and CDR2 is FYNNEI. The CDR3 nucleotides are TGTGCCAGCAGTCTGGACAGTGGGGGTGAAGCTTTCTTT. Amino acids: CASSLDSGGEAFF.

This chain connects TRBV4-1 to TRBJ2-2; tentatively, D is TRBD1 (6 bases). Germline loops: CDR1 MGHRA, CDR2 YSYEKL. Trimming pared 4 bases from V and 3 bases from J, leaving 9 bases between. CDR3 length: 14 residues. CDR3 amino acids: CASSRGRDTGELFF. For the CDR3, the DNA is TGCGCCAGCAGCCGGGGGCGGGACACCGGGGAGCTGTTTTTT.

Only one count was recorded for this clone. The CDR3 sequence is CASSPPSAPGQPQHF. CDR3 DNA sequence: TGTGCCAGCTCACCCCCTTCGGCCCCGGGACAGCCCCAGCATTTT. This sequence joins TRBV18 and TRBJ1-5; D uncertain. With 3 bases removed from V and 7 bases from J, the gap between germline ends came to 16 bases. CDR1 is KGHSH and CDR2 is LQKENI in the germline V gene. The CDR3 extends over 15 amino acids.